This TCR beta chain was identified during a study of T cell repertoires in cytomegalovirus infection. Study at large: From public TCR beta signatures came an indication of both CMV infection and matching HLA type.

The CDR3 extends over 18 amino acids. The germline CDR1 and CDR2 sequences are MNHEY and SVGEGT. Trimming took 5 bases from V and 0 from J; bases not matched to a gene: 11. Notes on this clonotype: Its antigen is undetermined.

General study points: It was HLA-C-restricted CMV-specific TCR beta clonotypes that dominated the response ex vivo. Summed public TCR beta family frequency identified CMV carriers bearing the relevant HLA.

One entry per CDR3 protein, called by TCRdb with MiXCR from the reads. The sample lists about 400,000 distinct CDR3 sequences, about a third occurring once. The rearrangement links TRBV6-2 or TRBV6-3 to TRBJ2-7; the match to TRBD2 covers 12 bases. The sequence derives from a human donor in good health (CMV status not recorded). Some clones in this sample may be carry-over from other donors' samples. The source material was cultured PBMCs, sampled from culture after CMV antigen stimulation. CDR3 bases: TGTGCCAGCAGTCGTTCCGGGACTAGCGGGCAATTCTCCTACGAGCAGTACTTC. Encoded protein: CASSRSGTSGQFSYEQYF.